One T cell receptor (beta chain) is described in this entry. Antigen specificity is unknown. Data came from immunoSEQ multiplex PCR; TCRdb stores just in-frame clones and leaves some out. The data hold about 130,000 clones, with 85% to 95% observed a single time. Germline V gene sequence: CDR1 SGHDN, CDR2 FVKESK. The CDR3 contains 16 residues. V was shortened by 1 base and J by 7 bases, with 20 bases between the two germline ends. The sample is drawn from a study of graft-versus-host responses after intestinal transplantation. For the study at large: The study gave all recipients anti-thymocyte globulin induction, then tacrolimus and steroids for about 3 years.

General observations from the study: Peak circulating GvH clone levels were associated with early post-transplant HvG declines. GvH clones were found in recipient marrow; some appeared first in ileum or blood.

The receptor comes from a human donor who received an intestinal transplant. The sequencing here drew on unstimulated CD4+ T cells sorted from spleen or lymph node cells, taken before intestinal transplant. The V call is TRBV14, the J call TRBJ2-7, with no clear D. The CDR3 coding sequence is TGTGCCAGCAGCCAAGTTTCTAGACGCGGCCCGAGGGAGCAGTACTTC. This codes for CASSQVSRRGPREQYF. The complete variable domain, with remaining parts taken from reference TRBV14 and TRBJ2-7, reads EAGVTQFPSHSVIEKGQTVTLRCDPISGHDNLYWYRRVMGKEIKFLLHFVKESKQDESGMPNNRFLAERTGGTYSTLKVQPAELEDSGVYFCASSQVSRRGPREQYFGPGTRLTVT.